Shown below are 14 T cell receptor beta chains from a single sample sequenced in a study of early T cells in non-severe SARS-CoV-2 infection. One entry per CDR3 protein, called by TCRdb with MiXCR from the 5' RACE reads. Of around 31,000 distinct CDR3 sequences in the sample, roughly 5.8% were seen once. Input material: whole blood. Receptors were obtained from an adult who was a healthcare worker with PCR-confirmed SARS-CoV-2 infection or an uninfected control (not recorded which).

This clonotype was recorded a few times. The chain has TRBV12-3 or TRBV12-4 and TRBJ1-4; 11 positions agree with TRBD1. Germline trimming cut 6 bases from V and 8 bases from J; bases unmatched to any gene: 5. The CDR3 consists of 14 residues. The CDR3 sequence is CASSPGTGGEKLFF. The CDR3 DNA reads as TGTGCCAGCAGCCCCGGGACAGGGGGGGAAAAACTGTTTTTT.

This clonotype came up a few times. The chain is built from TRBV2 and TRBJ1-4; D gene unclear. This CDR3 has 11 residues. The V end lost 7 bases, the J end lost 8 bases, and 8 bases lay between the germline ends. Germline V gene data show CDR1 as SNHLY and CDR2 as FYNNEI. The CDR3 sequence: CASTDVEKLFF. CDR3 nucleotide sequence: TGTGCCAGCACGGACGTGGAAAAACTGTTTTTT. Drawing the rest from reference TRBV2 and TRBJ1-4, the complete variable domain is EPEVTQTPSHQVTQMGQEVILRCVPISNHLYFYWYRQILGQKVEFLVSFYNNEISEKSEIFDDQFSVERPDGSNFTLKIRSTKLEDSAMYFCASTDVEKLFFGSGTQLSVL.

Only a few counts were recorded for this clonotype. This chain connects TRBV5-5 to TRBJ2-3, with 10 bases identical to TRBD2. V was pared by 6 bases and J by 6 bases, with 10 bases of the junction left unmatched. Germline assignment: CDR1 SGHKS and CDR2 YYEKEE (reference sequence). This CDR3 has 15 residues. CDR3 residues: CASTWELAGYDTQYF. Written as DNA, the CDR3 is TGTGCCAGCACGTGGGAACTAGCGGGATATGATACGCAGTATTTT.

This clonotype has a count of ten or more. This CDR3 reads CASLAGVRYEQYF. In nucleotides, the CDR3 is TGCGCCAGCCTCGCGGGAGTCAGGTACGAGCAGTACTTC. The chain employs TRBV10-1 and TRBJ2-7; TRBD2 agrees at 7 bases. This CDR3 contains 13 residues. Trimming at V came to 8 bases and at J to 4 bases, leaving 8 bases not matched to a gene. CDR1 and CDR2 (germline): WNHNN, SYGVQD (reference sequence).

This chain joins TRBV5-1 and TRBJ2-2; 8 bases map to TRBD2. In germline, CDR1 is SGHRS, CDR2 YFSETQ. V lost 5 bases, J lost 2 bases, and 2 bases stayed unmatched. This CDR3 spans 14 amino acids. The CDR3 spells CASRTSVNTGELFF. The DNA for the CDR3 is TGCGCCAGCAGGACTAGCGTTAACACCGGGGAGCTGTTTTTT.

The CDR3 DNA sequence: TGTGCCAGCAGCTTAGCGTTGGCAGGGACTACGACCTACGAGCAGTACTTC. Protein: CASSLALAGTTTYEQYF. This chain links TRBV7-2 with TRBJ2-7, with 7 bases fitting TRBD2. Germline V gene data show CDR1 as SGHTA and CDR2 as FQGNSA. V shed 0 bases and J 2 bases; nucleotides not matched to a gene: 10. The CDR3 totals 17 residues.

The CDR3 loop is CASSPGTLRADTQYF. The CDR3 DNA sequence: TGTGCCAGCAGCCCCGGGACTTTGCGAGCAGATACGCAGTATTTT. The V and J genes are TRBV7-9 and TRBJ2-3, with a possible D match to TRBD2 (6 bases). The germline gives CDR1 SEHNR, CDR2 FQNEAQ (reference sequence). The CDR3 is 15 amino acids. V was pared by 5 bases and J by 4 bases, with 16 bases between.

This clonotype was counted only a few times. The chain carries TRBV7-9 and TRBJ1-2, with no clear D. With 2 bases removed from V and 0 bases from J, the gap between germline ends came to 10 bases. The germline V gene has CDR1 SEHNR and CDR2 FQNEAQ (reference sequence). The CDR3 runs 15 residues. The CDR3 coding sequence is TGTGCCAGCAGCTTAAAGCTGACGGCTAACTATGGCTACACCTTC. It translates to CASSLKLTANYGYTF.

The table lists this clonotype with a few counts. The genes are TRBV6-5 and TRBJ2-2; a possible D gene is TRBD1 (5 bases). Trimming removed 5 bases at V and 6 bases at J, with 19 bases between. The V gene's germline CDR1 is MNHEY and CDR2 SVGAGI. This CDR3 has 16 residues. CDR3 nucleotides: TGTGCCAGCAGTCCTTTTCAAATACAGGCGCCCGGGGAGCTGTTTTTT. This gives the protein CASSPFQIQAPGELFF.

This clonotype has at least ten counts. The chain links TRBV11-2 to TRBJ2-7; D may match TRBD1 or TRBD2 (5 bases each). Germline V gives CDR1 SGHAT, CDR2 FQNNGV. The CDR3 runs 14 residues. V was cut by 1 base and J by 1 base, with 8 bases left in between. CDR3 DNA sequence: TGTGCCAGCAGCTTAGCGGGGCCATCCTACGAGCAGTACTTC. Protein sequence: CASSLAGPSYEQYF.

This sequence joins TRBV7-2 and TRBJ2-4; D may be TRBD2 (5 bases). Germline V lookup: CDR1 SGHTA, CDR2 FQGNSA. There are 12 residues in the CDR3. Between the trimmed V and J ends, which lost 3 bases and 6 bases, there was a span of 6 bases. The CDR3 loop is CASSLGRNIQYF. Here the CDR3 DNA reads TGTGCCAGCAGCTTGGGGAGAAACATTCAGTACTTC.

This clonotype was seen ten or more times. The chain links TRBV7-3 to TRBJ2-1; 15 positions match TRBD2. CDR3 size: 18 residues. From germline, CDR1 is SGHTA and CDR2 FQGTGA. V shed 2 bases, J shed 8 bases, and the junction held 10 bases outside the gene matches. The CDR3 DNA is TGTGCCAGCAGCTTAGAAGGGACTAGCGGGAGGCCTGGGCATGAGCAGTTCTTC. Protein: CASSLEGTSGRPGHEQFF.

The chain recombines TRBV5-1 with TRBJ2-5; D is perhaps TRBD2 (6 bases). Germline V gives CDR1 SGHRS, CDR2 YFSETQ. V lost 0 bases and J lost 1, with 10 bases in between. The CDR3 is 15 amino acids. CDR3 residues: CASSLGRGLQETQYF. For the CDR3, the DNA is TGCGCCAGCAGCTTGGGACGGGGACTCCAAGAGACCCAGTACTTC. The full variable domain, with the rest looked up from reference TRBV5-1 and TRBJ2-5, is KAGVTQTPRYLIKTRGQQVTLSCSPISGHRSVSWYQQTPGQGLQFLFEYFSETQRNKGNFPGRFSGRQFSNSRSEMNVSTLELGDSALYLCASSLGRGLQETQYFGPGTRLLVL.

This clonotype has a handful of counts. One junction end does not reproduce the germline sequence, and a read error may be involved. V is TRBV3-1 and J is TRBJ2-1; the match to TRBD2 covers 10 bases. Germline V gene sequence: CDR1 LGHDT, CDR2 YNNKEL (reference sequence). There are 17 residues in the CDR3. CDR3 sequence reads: CASRQASSGSRYNEQFF. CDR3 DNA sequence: TGTGCCAGCAGACAAGCCTCTAGCGGGAGTCGGTACAATGAGCAGTTCTTC.